Listed below are T cell receptor beta chains from one sample, sequenced in a study of T cells in Graves' hyperthyroidism and ophthalmopathy. TCRdb reprocessed the multiplex PCR reads with MiXCR, giving one entry per CDR3 protein. The data show about 420,000 distinct CDR3 sequences, 15% to 18% seen once. Material for sequencing was blood. These receptors came from a woman aged 18 to 35 with Graves' hyperthyroidism. CDR3s include the opening cysteine and the closing phenylalanine or tryptophan. Fields, in order: D gene, clone size, J gene, V gene, CDR3 protein. D genes are given only for firm matches. Clone size, where shown, is once, few, many, or a class for clones that have expanded.

. | . | TRBJ2-5 | TRBV4-1 | CASSQEPLGSAVTQYF
. | few | TRBJ1-4 | TRBV5-6 | CASSAGGSDEKLFF
. | many | TRBJ1-1 | TRBV19 | CASSIVVNTEAFF
. | few | TRBJ1-2 | TRBV7-2 | CASSVLEGNGYTF
. | . | TRBJ1-5 | TRBV6-2/TRBV6-3 | CASSYGSGDQPQHF
. | few | TRBJ1-2 | TRBV29-1 | CSVGPTPGGGYTF
. | many | TRBJ2-2 | TRBV28 | CASGRLRVNTGELFF
. | many | TRBJ2-7 | TRBV7-2 | CASSLAPRGDYEQYF
. | many | TRBJ1-5 | TRBV20-1 | CSAREDSGWGQPQHF
TRBD2 | . | TRBJ2-5 | TRBV7-2 | CASSLVASGSGMETQYF
TRBD1 | . | TRBJ2-7 | TRBV27 | CASTSGQGPYEQYF
. | . | TRBJ2-3 | TRBV6-4 | CASSDSPLSNTQYF
. | few | TRBJ1-5 | TRBV11-2 | CASRHGENQPQHF
. | few | TRBJ1-5 | TRBV5-1 | CASSLGHPGNQPQHF
TRBD1 | many | TRBJ2-7 | TRBV2 | CASSYRTGLDEQYF
. | . | TRBJ2-7 | TRBV7-9 | CASSSGRTTYEQYF
. | . | TRBJ1-1 | TRBV11-2 | CASSLVWEGTEAFF
TRBD1 | many | TRBJ2-7 | TRBV6-2/TRBV6-3 | CASRPIEGQNYEQYF
. | few | TRBJ1-5 | TRBV27 | CASSLRVGVPNQPQHF
. | many | TRBJ1-1 | TRBV28 | CASTYGVGTEAFF
. | many | TRBJ2-3 | TRBV7-9 | CASSLLGGDEDTQYF
TRBD2 | . | TRBJ2-7 | TRBV9 | CASSETGREGGEQYF
. | . | TRBJ2-1 | TRBV4-3 | CASSQTRLGREQFF